These 14 T cell receptor beta chains originate from one sample sequenced in a study of T cell clones after liver transplantation. Only in-frame clones appear in the TCRdb table, and some are missing; sequencing was by immunoSEQ multiplex PCR. The data contain 24,000 or so clones, around three quarters of them singletons. The input for sequencing was CD4+ T cells from blood, taken before liver transplant. The receptors here all came from a human donor who received a liver transplant.

V is TRBV9 and J is TRBJ2-1; the match to TRBD2 covers 13 bases. V shed 7 bases and J 8 bases; nucleotides not matched to a gene: 3. The CDR3 totals 13 residues. Per the germline V gene, CDR1 is SGDLS and CDR2 is YYNGEE. The CDR3 is CASGLAGVDEQFF. In DNA, the CDR3 is TGTGCCAGCGGACTAGCGGGAGTGGATGAGCAGTTCTTC.

The CDR3 nucleotides are TGCGCCAGCAGCCAAGAACACCAATCGGGGGAGACCCAGTACTTC. This translates into CASSQEHQSGETQYF. The V call is TRBV4-1, the J call TRBJ2-5; tentative D call: TRBD2 (5 bases). The V end was cut by 0 bases, the J end by 5 bases, with 13 bases between. Germline values: CDR1 MGHRA, CDR2 YSYEKL. The CDR3 totals 15 residues.

With respect to this clone: In the same sample, other DNA sequences code for this CDR3. The rearrangement links TRBV7-9 to TRBJ2-3; D uncertain. Germline V gene data show CDR1 as SEHNR and CDR2 as FQNEAQ (reference sequence). The CDR3 runs to 13 residues. Trimming removed 1 base from V and 1 base from J, with 3 bases in between. CDR3 nucleotide sequence: TGTGCCAGCAGCTTAGAAGGCACAGATACGCAGTATTTT. Translated: CASSLEGTDTQYF.

This clone showed up just a few times. The chain links TRBV6-1 to TRBJ2-6; D is unresolved. Trimming shortened V by 7 bases and J by 0 bases, and 4 bases separated the two germline ends. Per germline, CDR1 MNHNS and CDR2 SASEGT. The length of the CDR3 is 13 residues. The CDR3 spells CASKGSGANVLTF. In DNA form, the CDR3 reads TGTGCCAGCAAGGGCTCTGGGGCCAACGTCCTGACTTTC.

The CDR3: CASSPRTSGRNEQFF. The CDR3 DNA is TGTGCCAGCAGCCCCAGGACTAGCGGGAGGAATGAGCAGTTCTTC. The J gene is TRBJ2-1, the V gene TRBV11-2, with TRBD2 identical over 14 bases. This CDR3 contains 15 residues. From germline, CDR1 is SGHAT and CDR2 FQNNGV. V lost 5 bases to trimming and J lost 7 bases; unmatched junction nucleotides: 4.

The rearrangement links TRBV5-3 to TRBJ1-5; possibly TRBD1 for D (5 bases). TRBV5-3 is recorded as an ORF, its role being uncertain. The V end lost 5 bases, the J end lost 2 bases, and 14 bases lay between the germline ends. The CDR3 consists of 15 residues. The CDR3 DNA follows: TGTGCCAGAAGTTTCATCGGGGCCTGCAATCAGCCCCAGCATTTT. Protein sequence: CARSFIGACNQPQHF.

This clone appeared a single time. The chain carries TRBV6-1 and TRBJ1-5; a possible D gene is TRBD1 (6 bases). The CDR3 is 14 amino acids. The germline V gene has CDR1 MNHNS and CDR2 SASEGT. Trimming stripped 6 bases from V and 5 bases from J, with 14 bases between. The CDR3 sequence: CASSRLSGDQPQHF. The DNA of the CDR3 is TGTGCCAGCAGCAGACTCTCAGGGGATCAGCCCCAGCATTTT.

The rearrangement uses TRBV6-5 and TRBJ2-2; D is ambiguous. Germline values: CDR1 MNHEY, CDR2 SVGAGI. V lost 5 bases to trimming and J lost 1 base, with 2 bases between them. The CDR3 covers 12 residues. Here the CDR3 reads CASSQNTGELFF. The CDR3 bases are TGTGCCAGCAGTCAGAACACCGGGGAGCTGTTTTTT.

CDR3 protein: CASSLSRHSTGELFF. The CDR3 DNA reads TGTGCCAGCAGTTTGAGTAGGCATAGCACCGGGGAGCTGTTTTTT. The chain carries TRBV28 and TRBJ2-2; no reliable D call. The CDR3 consists of 15 residues. V shed 3 bases and J shed 4 bases, with 12 bases lying between them. The germline V gene has CDR1 MDHEN and CDR2 SYDVKM.

This sequence joins TRBV6-6 and TRBJ1-2, with 7 bases identical to TRBD1. Germline V gene sequence: CDR1 MNHNY, CDR2 SVGAGI (reference sequence). V lost 2 bases and J lost 7; bases outside the gene matches: 7. CDR3 length: 14 amino acids. Here the CDR3 reads CASSYGGGHSGYTF. The DNA for the CDR3 is TGTGCCAGCAGTTACGGAGGGGGCCATAGTGGCTACACCTTC.

This chain connects TRBV5-1 to TRBJ2-3, with TRBD2 matching over 11 bases. This CDR3 region has 14 residues. The V gene end was trimmed by 5 bases and the J gene end by 5 bases; junction bases not matched to a gene: 4. CDR1 and CDR2 (germline): SGHRS, YFSETQ. CDR3 sequence reads: CASSSGGAGDTQYF. In DNA form, the CDR3 reads TGCGCCAGCAGTAGCGGGGGGGCCGGAGATACGCAGTATTTT.

The rearrangement uses TRBV12-5 and TRBJ1-5, with D possibly TRBD1 on 5 matching bases. The ends were cut back, 2 bases at V and 1 base at J, with 15 bases in the middle. CDR3 length: 17 residues. Germline loops: CDR1 LGHNT, CDR2 FRNRAP. CDR3 sequence: CASGLLPGGESNQPQHF. As DNA, the CDR3 is TGTGCTAGTGGTTTGCTACCGGGAGGGGAGAGCAATCAGCCCCAGCATTTT.

V and J are TRBV15 and TRBJ1-2; TRBD1 aligns across 10 bases. The J segment lost 2 bases and the V segment lost 3 bases, leaving 6 bases of the junction unmatched. Germline CDR1 reads LNHNV; CDR2 reads YYDKDF (reference sequence). The CDR3 runs 16 residues. In DNA, the CDR3 is TGTGCCACCAGCAGCCCTCGACAGGGGGCGAACTATGGCTACACCTTC. Translating it yields CATSSPRQGANYGYTF.

V and J are TRBV6-6 and TRBJ2-7, with TRBD2 as a possible D gene (6 bases). The CDR3 is 13 residues long. The V gene's germline CDR1 is MNHNY and CDR2 SVGAGI (reference sequence). V shed 5 bases and J shed 2 bases, with 10 bases lying between them. In DNA, the CDR3 is TGTGCCAGCAGTGGGGAGCGGGCCTACGAGCAGTACGTC. This codes for CASSGERAYEQYV.